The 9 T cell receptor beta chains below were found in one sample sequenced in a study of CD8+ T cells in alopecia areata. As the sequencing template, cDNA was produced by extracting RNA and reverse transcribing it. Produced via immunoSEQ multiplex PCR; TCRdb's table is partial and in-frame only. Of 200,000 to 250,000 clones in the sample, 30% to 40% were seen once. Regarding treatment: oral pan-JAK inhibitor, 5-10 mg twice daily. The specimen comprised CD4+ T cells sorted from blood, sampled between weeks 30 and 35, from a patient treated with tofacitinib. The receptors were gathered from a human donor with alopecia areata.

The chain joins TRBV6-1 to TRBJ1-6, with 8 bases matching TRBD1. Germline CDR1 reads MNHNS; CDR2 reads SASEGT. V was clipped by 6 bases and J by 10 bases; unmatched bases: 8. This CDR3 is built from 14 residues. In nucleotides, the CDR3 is TGTGCCAGCAGCCCGGGACAGGAGGAATCACCCCTCCACTTT. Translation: CASSPGQEESPLHF.

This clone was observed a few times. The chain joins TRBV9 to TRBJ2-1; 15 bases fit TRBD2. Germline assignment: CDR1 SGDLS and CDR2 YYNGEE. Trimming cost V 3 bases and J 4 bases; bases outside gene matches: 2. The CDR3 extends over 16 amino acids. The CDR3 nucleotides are TGTGCCAGCAGCGCGGGACTAGCGGGGGGTTACAATGAGCAGTTCTTC. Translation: CASSAGLAGGYNEQFF.

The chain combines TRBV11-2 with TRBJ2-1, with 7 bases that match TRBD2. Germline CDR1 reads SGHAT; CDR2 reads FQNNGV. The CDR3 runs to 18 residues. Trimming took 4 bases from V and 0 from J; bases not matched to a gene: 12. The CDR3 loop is CASSSLGQRGYSYNEQFF. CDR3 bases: TGTGCCAGCAGCTCCCTTGGGCAGCGGGGCTACTCCTACAATGAGCAGTTCTTC.

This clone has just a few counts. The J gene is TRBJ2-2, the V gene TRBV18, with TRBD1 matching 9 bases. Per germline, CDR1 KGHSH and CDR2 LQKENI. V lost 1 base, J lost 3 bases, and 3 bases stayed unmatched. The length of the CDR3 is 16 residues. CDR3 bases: TGTGCCAGCTCACCACGACAGGGGGACGACACCGGGGAGCTGTTTTTT. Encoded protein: CASSPRQGDDTGELFF.

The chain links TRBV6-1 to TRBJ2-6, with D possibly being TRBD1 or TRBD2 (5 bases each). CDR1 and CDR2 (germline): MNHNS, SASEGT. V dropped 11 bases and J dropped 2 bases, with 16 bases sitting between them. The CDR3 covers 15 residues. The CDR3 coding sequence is TGTGCCGGTAGGTCCGGGGACGCTGGGGCCAACGTCCTGACTTTC. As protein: CAGRSGDAGANVLTF.

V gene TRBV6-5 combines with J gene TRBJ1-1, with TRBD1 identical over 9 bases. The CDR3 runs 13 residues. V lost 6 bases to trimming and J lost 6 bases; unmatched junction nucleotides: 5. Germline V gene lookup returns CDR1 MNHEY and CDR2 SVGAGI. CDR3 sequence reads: CASRLDRGAEAFF. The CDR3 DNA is TGTGCCAGCAGGTTGGACAGGGGCGCTGAAGCTTTCTTT.

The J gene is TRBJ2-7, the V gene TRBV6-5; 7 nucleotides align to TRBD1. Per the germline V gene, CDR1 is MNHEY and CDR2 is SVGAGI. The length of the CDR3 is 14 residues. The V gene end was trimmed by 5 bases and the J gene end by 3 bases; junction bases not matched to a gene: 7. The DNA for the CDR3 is TGTGCCAGCAGTGGCAGACAGGGAATCTACGAGCAGTACTTC. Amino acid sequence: CASSGRQGIYEQYF.

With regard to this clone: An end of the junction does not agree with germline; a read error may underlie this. The CDR3 DNA reads TGTGCTAGCAGCTTAGGTGGGATAACCCAAGAGACCCAGTACTTC. The encoded protein is CASSLGGITQETQYF. The V call is TRBV7-7, the J call TRBJ2-5, with D uncertain. Germline CDR1 SSHAT, CDR2 FNYEAQ (reference sequence). The CDR3 is 15 residues long.

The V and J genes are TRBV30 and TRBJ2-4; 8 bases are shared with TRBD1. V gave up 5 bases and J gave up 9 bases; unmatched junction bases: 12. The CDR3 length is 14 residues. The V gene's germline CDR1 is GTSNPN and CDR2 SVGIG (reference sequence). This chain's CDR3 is CAWALGQGFGIQYF. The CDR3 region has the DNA TGTGCCTGGGCACTCGGACAGGGCTTTGGCATTCAGTACTTC.